The clone carrying this TCR beta chain showed up many times. Its specificity is unknown. This entry is derived from a study of T-cell memory formation after mild COVID-19. Study information: Clustering of TCRs was largely donor specific. Whole-study findings and limits: There were some responding clones in pre-infection memory, which suggested that cross-reactive memory had joined. Contracting CD8+ clones were enriched in EMRA, CD4+ mainly in CM and EM.

5'RACE, which relied on constant-segment primers, yielded TCR alpha and TCR beta cDNA libraries carrying sample barcodes and UMIs. Via MiXCR, TCRdb re-called the 5' RACE reads, giving one row per CDR3 protein. The sample lists roughly 280,000 distinct CDR3 sequences, 8% to 9% seen once, with about 20% in the top ten. The CDR3 covers 11 residues. Trimming removed 4 bases from V and 4 bases from J, with 4 bases in between. Germline assignment: CDR1 MNHEY and CDR2 SVGAGI. This TCR was recovered from a man between 18 and 29 years old who had mild COVID-19 (a few samples of this study predate the infection). Cell type and time point are not known. Material: PBMCs or a T cell subset sorted from them (not recorded which). This chain joins TRBV6-5 and TRBJ1-2, with D hard to call. The CDR3 coding sequence is TGTGCCAGCAGTTCCGTCTATGGCTACACCTTC. Its protein is CASSSVYGYTF.